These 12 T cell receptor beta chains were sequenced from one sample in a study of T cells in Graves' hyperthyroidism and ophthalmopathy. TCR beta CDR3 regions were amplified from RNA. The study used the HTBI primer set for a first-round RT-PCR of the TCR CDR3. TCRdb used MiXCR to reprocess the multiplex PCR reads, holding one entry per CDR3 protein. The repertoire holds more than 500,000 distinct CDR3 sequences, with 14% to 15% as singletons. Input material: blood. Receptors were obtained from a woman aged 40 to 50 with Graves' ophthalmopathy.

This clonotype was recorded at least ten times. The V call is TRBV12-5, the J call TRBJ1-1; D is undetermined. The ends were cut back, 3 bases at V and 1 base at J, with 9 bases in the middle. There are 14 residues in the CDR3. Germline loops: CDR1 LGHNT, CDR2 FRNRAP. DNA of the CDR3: TGTGCTAGTGGTTTTGTGGGCCAGAACACTGAAGCTTTCTTT. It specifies CASGFVGQNTEAFF. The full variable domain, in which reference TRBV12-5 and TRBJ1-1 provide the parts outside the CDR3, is DARVTQTPRHKVTEMGQEVTMRCQPILGHNTVFWYRQTMMQGLELLAYFRNRAPLDDSGMPKDRFSAEMPDATLATLKIQPSEPRDSAVYFCASGFVGQNTEAFFGQGTRLTVV.

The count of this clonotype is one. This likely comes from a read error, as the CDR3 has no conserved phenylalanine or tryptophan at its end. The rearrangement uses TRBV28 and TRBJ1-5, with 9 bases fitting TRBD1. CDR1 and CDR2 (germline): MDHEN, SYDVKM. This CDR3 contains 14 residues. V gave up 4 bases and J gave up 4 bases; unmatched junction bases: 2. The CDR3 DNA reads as TGTGCCAGCAGTTCAGGACAGGGGAATCAGCCCCAGCATGTT. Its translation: CASSSGQGNQPQHV.

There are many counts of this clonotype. This CDR3 reads CASSQEVVRPYEQYF. In DNA, the CDR3 is TGCGCCAGCAGCCAAGAAGTGGTCCGTCCCTACGAGCAGTACTTC. The rearrangement links TRBV4-1 to TRBJ2-7; D not certain. Germline V gene data show CDR1 as MGHRA and CDR2 as YSYEKL. Trimming removed 0 bases at V and 2 bases at J, with 11 bases between. This CDR3 has 15 amino acids.

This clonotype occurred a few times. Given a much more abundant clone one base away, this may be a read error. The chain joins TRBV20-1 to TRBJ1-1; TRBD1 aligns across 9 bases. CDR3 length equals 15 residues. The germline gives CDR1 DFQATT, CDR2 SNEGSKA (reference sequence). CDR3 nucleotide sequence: TGCAGTGCTAGTGGCGGGGACAGGGCGAACACTGAAGTTTTCTTT. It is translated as CSASGGDRANTEVFF.

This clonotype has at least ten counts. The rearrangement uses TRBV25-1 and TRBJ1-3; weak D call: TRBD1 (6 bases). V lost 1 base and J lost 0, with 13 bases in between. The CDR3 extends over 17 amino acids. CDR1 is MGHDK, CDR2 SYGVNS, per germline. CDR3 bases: TGTGCCAGCAGTGAATGGATTCAGGGACACTCTGGAAACACCATATATTTT. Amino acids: CASSEWIQGHSGNTIYF.

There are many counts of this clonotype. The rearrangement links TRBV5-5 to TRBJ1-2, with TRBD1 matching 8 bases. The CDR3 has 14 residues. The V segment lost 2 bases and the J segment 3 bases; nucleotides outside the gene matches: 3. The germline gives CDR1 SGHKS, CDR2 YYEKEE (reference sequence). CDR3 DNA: TGTGCCAGCAGCTTTATGGGACAGGACTATGGCTACACCTTC. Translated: CASSFMGQDYGYTF.

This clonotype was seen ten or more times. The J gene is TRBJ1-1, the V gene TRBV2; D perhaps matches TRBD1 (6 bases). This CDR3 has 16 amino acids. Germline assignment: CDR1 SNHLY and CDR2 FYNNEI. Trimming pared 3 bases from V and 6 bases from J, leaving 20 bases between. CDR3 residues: CASSDRHQEGVAEAFF. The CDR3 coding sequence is TGTGCCAGCAGTGATCGACACCAGGAGGGGGTCGCTGAAGCTTTCTTT.

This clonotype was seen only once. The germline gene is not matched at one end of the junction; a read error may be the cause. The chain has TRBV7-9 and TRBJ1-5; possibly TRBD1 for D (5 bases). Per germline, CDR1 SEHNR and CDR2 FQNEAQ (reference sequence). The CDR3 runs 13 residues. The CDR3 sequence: CPSSLGGEQPQHF. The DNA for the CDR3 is TGTCCCAGCAGCTTGGGGGGAGAACAGCCCCAGCATTTT.

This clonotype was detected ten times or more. This chain's CDR3 is CASSFGTRILQETQYF. In DNA, the CDR3 is TGTGCCAGCAGCTTCGGGACTCGGATTCTCCAAGAGACCCAGTACTTC. V is TRBV5-6 and J is TRBJ2-5, with D maybe TRBD2 (6 bases). Trimming cost V 2 bases and J 1 base, with 15 bases left between them. The CDR3 length is 16 residues. Germline assignment: CDR1 SGHDT and CDR2 YYEEEE.

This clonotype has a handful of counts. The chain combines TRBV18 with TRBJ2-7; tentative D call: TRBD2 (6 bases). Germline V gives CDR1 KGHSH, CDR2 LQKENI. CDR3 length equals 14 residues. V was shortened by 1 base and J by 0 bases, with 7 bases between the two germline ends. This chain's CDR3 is CASSPLGSSYEQYF. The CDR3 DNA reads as TGTGCCAGCTCACCACTCGGGAGCTCCTACGAGCAGTACTTC.

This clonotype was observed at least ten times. CDR3 sequence (DNA): TGCGCCAGCACCCAGGACAGGGTGATTGAGCAGTACTTC. This sequence encodes CASTQDRVIEQYF. The rearrangement joins TRBV10-2 to TRBJ2-7; TRBD1 aligns across 8 bases. Germline V gene data show CDR1 as WSHSY and CDR2 as SAAADI. J was trimmed by 7 bases and V by 7 bases; bases with no gene match: 9. This CDR3 spans 13 amino acids.

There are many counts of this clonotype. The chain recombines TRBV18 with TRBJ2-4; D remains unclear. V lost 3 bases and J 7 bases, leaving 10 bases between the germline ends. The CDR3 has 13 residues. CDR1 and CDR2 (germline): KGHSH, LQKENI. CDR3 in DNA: TGTGCCAGCTCACCTACGGACGGGAACATTCAGTACTTC. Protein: CASSPTDGNIQYF.